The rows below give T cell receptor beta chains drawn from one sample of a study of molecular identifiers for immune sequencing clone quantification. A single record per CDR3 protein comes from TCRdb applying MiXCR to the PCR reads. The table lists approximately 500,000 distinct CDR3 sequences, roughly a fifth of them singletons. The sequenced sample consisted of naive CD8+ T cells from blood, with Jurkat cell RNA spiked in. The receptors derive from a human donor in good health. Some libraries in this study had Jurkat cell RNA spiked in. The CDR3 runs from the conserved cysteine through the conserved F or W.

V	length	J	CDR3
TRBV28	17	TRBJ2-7	CASSFVLAGGSSHEQYF
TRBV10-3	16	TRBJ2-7	CAISNPGTGLVNEQYF
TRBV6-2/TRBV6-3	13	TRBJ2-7	CASSYFSSYEQYF
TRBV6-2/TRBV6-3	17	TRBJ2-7	CASSFPLFGAASYEQYF
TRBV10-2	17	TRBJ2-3	CASSGPQTGAPADTQYF
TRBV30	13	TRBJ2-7	CAWSEGRGHEQYF
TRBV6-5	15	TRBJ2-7	CASSYSMRQAYEQYF
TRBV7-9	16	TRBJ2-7	CASSPRTSRGRYEQYF
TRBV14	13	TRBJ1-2	CASSQGGTYGYTF
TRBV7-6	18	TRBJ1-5	CASSLDRYRGRGNQPQHF
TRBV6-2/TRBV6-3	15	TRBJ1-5	CASRKKTGGIQPQHF
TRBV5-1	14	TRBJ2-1	CASSSTLDYNEQFF
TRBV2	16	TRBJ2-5	CASSPRTGEGSVPQYF
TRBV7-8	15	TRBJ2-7	CASSPGGVWAYEQYF
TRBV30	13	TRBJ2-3	CAWSSESTDTQYF
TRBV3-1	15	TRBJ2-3	CASSQEGQPTDTQYF
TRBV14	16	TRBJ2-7	CASSQMASGAFYEQYF
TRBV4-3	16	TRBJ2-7	CASSQDQRAGVYEQYF
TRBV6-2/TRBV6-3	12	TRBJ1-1	CASSRRGTEAFF
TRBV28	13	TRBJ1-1	CASSFEGYTEAFF
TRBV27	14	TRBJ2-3	CASSLIGVADTQYF
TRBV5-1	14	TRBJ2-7	CASSLEGASYEQYF
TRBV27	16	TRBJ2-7	CASSSQGIRVFYEQYF
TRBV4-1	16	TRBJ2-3	CASSQESQDTFHTQYF
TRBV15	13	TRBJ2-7	CATSSGTGYEQYF
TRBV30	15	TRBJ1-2	CAWTTGDYPRYGYTF
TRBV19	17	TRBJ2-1	CASSRPDYYSSYNEQFF
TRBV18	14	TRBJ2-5	CASSRTGQEETQYF
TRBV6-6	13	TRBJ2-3	CASSYYLGDTQYF
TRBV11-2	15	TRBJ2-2	CASSLVGQNTGELFF
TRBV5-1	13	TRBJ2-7	CASSLESSYEQYF
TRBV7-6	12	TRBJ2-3	CASSYVEDTQYF
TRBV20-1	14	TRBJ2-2	CSVKSAVSTGELFF
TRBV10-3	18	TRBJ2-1	CAISGSAGGILSYNEQFF
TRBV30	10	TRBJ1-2	CAWAGYGYTF
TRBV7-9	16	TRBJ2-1	CASSRGTSGLDNEQFF
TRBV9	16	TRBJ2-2	CASSALAGGPTGELFF
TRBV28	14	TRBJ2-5	CAGSPDREGETQYF
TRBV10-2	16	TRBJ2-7	CASSEPLRGTENEQYF
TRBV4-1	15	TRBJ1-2	CASSHRTGGVYGYTF